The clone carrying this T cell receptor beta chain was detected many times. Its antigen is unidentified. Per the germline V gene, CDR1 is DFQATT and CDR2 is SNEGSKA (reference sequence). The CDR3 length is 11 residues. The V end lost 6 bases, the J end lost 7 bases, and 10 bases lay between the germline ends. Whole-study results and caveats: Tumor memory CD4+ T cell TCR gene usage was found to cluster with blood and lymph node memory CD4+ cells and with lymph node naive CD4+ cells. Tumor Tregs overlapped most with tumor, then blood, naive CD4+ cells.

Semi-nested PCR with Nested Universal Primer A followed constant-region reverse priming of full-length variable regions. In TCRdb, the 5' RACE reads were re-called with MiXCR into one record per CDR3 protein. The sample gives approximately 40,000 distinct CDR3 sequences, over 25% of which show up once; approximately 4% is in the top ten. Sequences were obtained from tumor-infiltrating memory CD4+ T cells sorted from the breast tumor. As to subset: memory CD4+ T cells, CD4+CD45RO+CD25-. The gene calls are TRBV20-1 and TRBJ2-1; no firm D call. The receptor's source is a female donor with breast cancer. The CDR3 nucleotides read TGCAGTGCCGCAGAGTGGAATGAGCAGTTCTTC. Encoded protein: CSAAEWNEQFF.